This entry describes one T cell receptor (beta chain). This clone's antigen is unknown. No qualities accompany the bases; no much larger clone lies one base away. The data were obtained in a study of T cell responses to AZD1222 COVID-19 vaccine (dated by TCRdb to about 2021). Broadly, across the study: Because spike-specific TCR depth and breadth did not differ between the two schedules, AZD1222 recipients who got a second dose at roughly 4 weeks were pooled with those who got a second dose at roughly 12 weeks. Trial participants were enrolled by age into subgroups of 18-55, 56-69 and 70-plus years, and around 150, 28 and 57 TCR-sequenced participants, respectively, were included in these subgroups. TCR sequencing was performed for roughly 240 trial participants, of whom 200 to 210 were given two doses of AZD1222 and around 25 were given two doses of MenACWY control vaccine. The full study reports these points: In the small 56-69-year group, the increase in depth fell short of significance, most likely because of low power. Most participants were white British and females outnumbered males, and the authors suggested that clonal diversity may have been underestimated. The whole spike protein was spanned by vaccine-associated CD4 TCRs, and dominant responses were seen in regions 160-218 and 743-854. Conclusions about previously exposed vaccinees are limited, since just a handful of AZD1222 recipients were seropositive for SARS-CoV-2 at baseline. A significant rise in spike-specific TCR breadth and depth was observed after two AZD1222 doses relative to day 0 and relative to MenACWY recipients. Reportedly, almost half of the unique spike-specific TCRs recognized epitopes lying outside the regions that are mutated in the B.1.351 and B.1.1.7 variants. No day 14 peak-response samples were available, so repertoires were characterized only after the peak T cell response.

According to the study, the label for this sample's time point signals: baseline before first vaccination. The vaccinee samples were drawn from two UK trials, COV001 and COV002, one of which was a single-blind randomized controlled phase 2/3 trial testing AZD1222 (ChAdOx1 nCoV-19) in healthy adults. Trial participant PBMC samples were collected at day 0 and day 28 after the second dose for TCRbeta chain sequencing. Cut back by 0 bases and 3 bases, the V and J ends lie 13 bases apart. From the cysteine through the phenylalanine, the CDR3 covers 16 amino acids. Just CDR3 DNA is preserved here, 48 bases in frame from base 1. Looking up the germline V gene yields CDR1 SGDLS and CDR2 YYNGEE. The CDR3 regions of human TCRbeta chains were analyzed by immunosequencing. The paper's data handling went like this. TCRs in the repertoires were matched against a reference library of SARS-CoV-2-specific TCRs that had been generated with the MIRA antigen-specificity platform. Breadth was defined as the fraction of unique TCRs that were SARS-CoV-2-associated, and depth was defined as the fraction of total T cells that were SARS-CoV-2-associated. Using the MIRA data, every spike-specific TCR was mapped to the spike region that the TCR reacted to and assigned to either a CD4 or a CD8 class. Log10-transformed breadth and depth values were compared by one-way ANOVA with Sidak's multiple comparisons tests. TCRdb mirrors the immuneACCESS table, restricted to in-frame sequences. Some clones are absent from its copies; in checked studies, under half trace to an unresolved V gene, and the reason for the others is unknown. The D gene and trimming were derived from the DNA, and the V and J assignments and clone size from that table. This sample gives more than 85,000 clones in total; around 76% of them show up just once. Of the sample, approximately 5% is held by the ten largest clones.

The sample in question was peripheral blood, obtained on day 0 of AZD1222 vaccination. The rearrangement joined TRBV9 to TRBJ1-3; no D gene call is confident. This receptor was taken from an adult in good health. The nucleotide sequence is TGTGCCAGCAGCGTAGTCAGTGAGGGTCTTGGAAACACCATATATTTT. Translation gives CASSVVSEGLGNTIYF.